These 7 T cell receptor beta chains came from one sample sequenced in a study of PD-L1 blockade in urothelial cancer. Time point of the sample: pretreatment peripheral blood. Produced via immunoSEQ multiplex PCR; TCRdb's table is partial and in-frame only. The sample lists about 38,000 clones; about 82% were seen once. The sequencing used PBMCs, collected around atezolizumab (anti-PD-L1) treatment. Source of these receptors: an older man with urothelial cancer.

The V gene is TRBV5-1, the J gene TRBJ2-1; possible D gene TRBD1, 5 bases. CDR3 length equals 12 residues. In germline, CDR1 is SGHRS, CDR2 YFSETQ. V gave up 0 bases and J gave up 9 bases, with 7 bases separating them. CDR3 nucleotides: TGCGCCAGCAGCTTGGGGGGCAGTGAGCAGTTCTTC. It yields the protein CASSLGGSEQFF.

This rearrangement joins TRBV2 to TRBJ1-2; 12 bases are a match to TRBD1. The CDR3 runs to 15 residues. V was pared by 3 bases and J by 2 bases, with 1 base of the junction left unmatched. Germline V gives CDR1 SNHLY, CDR2 FYNNEI. The CDR3: CASSEGTGGNYGYTF. CDR3 nucleotide sequence: TGTGCCAGCAGTGAGGGGACAGGGGGCAACTATGGCTACACCTTC.

The chain couples TRBV4-1 to TRBJ1-2, with D possibly matching TRBD1 (5 bases). Germline CDR1 reads MGHRA; CDR2 reads YSYEKL. Deletions cut 2 bases from V and 8 bases from J, with 27 bases between. The CDR3 runs to 18 residues. The CDR3 loop is CASSQRFLSGATSWGYTF. CDR3 nucleotides: TGCGCCAGCAGCCAAAGGTTTCTGAGCGGGGCCACCTCTTGGGGCTACACCTTC.

The rearrangement links TRBV18 to TRBJ2-7; D call uncertain. Germline CDR1 is KGHSH and CDR2 is LQKENI. Trimming took 3 bases from V and 7 from J, leaving 13 bases between them. The CDR3 consists of 13 residues. The CDR3 sequence: CASSPFKEFEQYF. CDR3 nucleotide sequence: TGTGCCAGCTCACCCTTCAAGGAGTTTGAGCAGTACTTC.

The rearrangement uses TRBV19 and TRBJ1-2; TRBD1 matches at 10 bases. CDR1 and CDR2 (germline): LNHDA, SQIVND (reference sequence). The CDR3 has 14 residues. With 6 bases clipped from V and 8 bases from J, the junction kept 9 bases outside the gene matches. In DNA, the CDR3 is TGTGCCAGTAGGAAGACAGGGGGCGCGTCGGGCTACACCTTC. This encodes CASRKTGGASGYTF. The full variable domain, in which reference TRBV19 and TRBJ1-2 provide the parts outside the CDR3, is DGGITQSPKYLFRKEGQNVTLSCEQNLNHDAMYWYRQDPGQGLRLIYYSQIVNDFQKGDIAEGYSVSREKKESFPLTVTSAQKNPTAFYLCASRKTGGASGYTFGSGTRLTVV.

The chain employs TRBV2 and TRBJ2-3; 11 bases fit TRBD2. This CDR3 is 16 amino acids long. The germline V gene encodes CDR1 SNHLY and CDR2 FYNNEI. With 6 bases clipped from V and 5 bases from J, the junction kept 10 bases outside the gene matches. CDR3 residues: CASRMTSGNFGDTQYF. The CDR3 region has the DNA TGTGCCAGCAGGATGACTAGCGGGAACTTCGGAGATACGCAGTATTTT.

The chain is built from TRBV10-3 and TRBJ2-7; TRBD2 agrees at 9 bases. The length of the CDR3 is 15 residues. The junction had 7 bases not matched to a gene; V was cut back by 3 bases and J by 4 bases. Germline CDR1 and CDR2: ENHRY and SYGVKD. The CDR3: CAISDPGRGGYEQYF. DNA of the CDR3: TGTGCCATCAGTGACCCGGGGCGGGGGGGATACGAGCAGTACTTC.